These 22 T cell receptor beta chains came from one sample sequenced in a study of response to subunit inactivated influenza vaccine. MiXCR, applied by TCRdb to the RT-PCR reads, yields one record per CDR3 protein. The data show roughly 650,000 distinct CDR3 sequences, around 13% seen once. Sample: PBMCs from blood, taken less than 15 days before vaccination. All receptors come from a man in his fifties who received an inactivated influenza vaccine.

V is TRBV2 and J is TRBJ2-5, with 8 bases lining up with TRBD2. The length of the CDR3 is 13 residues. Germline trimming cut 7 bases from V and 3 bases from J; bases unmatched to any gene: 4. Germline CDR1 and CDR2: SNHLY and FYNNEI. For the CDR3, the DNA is TGTGCCAGCACTAGAGCGGGAGAAGAGACCCAGTACTTC. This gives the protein CASTRAGEETQYF.

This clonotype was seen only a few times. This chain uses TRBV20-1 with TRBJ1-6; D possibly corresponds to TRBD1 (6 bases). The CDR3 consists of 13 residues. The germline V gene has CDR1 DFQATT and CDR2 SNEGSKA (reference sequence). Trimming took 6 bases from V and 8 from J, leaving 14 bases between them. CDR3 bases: TGCAGTGCCCTGGGGGCTACTCATTCACCCCTCCACTTT. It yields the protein CSALGATHSPLHF.

CDR3 DNA: TGCAGCGTGGCAGGGGCCTGGGACACTGAAGCTTTCTTT. Its translation: CSVAGAWDTEAFF. J is TRBJ1-1 and V is TRBV29-1, with D maybe TRBD1 (6 bases). The CDR3 spans 13 residues. V lost 6 bases and J 3 bases, leaving 14 bases between the germline ends. Germline V CDR1 and CDR2: SQVTM, ANQGSEA.

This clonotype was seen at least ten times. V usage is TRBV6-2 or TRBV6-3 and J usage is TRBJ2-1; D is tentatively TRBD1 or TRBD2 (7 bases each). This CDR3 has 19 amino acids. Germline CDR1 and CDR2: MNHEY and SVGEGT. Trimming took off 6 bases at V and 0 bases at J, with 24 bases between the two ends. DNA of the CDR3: TGTGCCAGCAGACCAGGGGGGGGGCGTCGCCGTGGCTCCTACAATGAGCAGTTCTTC. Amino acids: CASRPGGGRRRGSYNEQFF.

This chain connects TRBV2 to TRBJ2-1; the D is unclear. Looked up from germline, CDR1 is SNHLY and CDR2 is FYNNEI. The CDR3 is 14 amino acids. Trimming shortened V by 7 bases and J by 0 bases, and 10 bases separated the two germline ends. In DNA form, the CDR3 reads TGTGCCAGCAACGGCGCCGACTCCTACAATGAGCAGTTCTTC. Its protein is CASNGADSYNEQFF.

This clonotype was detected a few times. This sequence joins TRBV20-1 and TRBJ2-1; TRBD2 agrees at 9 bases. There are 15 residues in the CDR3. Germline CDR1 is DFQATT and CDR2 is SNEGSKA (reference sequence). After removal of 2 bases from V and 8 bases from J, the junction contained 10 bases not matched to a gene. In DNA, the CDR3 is TGCAGTGCTAGACCTCTAGGACTAGCGACCTATGAGCAGTTCTTC. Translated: CSARPLGLATYEQFF.

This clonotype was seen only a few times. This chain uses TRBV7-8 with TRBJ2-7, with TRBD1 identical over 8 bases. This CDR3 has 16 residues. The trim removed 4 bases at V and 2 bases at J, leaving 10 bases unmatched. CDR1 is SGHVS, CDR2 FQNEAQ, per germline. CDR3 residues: CASSSRQGKGAYEQYF. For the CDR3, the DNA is TGTGCCAGCAGCTCAAGACAGGGGAAGGGGGCCTACGAGCAGTACTTC.

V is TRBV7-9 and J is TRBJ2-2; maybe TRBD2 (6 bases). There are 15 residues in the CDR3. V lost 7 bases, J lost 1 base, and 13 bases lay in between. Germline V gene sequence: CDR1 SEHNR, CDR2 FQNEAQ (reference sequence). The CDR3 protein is CASTISGQNTGELFF. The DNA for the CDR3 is TGTGCCAGCACAATAAGCGGGCAGAACACCGGGGAGCTGTTTTTT.

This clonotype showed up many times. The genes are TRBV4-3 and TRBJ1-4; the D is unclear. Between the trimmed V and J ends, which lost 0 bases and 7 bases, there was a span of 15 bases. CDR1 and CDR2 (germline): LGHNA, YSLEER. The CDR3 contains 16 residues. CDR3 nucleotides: TGCGCCAGCAGCCAAGATACCGCAGTCCTGGGTGAAAAACTGTTTTTT. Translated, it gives CASSQDTAVLGEKLFF.

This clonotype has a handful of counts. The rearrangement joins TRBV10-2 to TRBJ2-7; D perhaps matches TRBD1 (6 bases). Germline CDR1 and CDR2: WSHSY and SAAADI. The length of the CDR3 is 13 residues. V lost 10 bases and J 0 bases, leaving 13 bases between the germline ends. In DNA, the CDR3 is TGCGCCACCTGGACAGTTAGCTCCTACGAGCAGTACTTC. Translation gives CATWTVSSYEQYF.

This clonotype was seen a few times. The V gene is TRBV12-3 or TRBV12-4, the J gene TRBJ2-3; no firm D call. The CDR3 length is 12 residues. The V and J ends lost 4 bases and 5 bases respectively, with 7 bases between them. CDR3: CASSSLRDTQYF. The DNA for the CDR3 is TGTGCCAGCAGTTCCCTACGAGATACGCAGTATTTT.

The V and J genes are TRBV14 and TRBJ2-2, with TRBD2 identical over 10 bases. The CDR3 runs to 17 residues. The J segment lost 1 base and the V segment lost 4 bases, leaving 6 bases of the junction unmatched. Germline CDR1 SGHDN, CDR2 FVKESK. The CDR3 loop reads CASSPLGLARNTGELFF. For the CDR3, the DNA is TGTGCCAGCAGCCCGCTGGGACTAGCGAGGAACACCGGGGAGCTGTTTTTT.

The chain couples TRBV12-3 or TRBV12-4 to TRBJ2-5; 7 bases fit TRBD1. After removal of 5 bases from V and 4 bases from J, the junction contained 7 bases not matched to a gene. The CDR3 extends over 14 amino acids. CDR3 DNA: TGTGCCAGCAGTCGACAGGGATTCGGAGAGACCCAGTACTTC. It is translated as CASSRQGFGETQYF.

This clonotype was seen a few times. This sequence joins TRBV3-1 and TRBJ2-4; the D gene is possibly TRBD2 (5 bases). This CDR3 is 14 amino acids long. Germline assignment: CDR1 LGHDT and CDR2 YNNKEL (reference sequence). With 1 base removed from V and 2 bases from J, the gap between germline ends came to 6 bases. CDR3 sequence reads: CASSQAGTKNIQYF. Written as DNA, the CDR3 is TGTGCCAGCAGCCAAGCCGGGACCAAAAACATTCAGTACTTC.

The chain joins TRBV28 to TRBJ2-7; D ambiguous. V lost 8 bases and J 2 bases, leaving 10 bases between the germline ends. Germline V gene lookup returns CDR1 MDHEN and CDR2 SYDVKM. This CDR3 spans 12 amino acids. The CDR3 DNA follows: TGTGCCAGCGCCGCCCCCGCCTACGAGCAGTACTTC. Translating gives CASAAPAYEQYF.

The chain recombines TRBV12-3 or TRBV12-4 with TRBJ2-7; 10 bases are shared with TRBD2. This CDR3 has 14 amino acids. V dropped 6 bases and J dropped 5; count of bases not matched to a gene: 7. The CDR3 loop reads CASRKAGGANEQYF. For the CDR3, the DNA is TGTGCCAGCAGGAAAGCGGGGGGGGCCAACGAGCAGTACTTC.

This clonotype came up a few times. The CDR3 DNA reads TGTGCCAGCAGCCCCATCCTAGCGGGGCCCACAGATACGCAGTATTTT. Protein product: CASSPILAGPTDTQYF. The rearrangement joins TRBV11-2 to TRBJ2-3; 9 bases are shared with TRBD2. CDR1 and CDR2 from the germline V gene are SGHAT and FQNNGV. The CDR3 totals 16 residues. Unmatched junction bases numbered 8, after V lost 5 bases and J lost 2 bases. Complete variable domain (other parts from reference TRBV11-2 and TRBJ2-3): EAGVAQSPRYKIIEKRQSVAFWCNPISGHATLYWYQQILGQGPKLLIQFQNNGVVDDSQLPKDRFSAERLKGVDSTLKIQPAKLEDSAVYLCASSPILAGPTDTQYFGPGTRLTVL.

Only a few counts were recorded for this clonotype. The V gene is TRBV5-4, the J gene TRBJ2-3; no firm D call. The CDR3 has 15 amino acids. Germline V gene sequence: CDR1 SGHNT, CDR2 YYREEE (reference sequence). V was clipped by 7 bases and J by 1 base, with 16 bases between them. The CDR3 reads CASAPRPQGTDTQYF. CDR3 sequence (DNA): TGTGCCAGCGCACCCCGCCCCCAAGGCACAGATACGCAGTATTTT.

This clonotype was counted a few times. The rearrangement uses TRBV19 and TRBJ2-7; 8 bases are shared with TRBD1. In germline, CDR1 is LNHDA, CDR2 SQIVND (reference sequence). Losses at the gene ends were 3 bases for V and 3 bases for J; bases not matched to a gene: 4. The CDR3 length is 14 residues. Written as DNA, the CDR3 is TGTGCCAGTAGTATGGCGACAGGGGTCTACGAGCAGTACTTC. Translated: CASSMATGVYEQYF.

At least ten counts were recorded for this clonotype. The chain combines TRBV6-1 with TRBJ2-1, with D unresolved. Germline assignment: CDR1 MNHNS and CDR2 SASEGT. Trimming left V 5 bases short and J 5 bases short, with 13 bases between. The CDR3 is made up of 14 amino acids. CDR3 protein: CASSTARWDNEQFF. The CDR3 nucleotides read TGTGCCAGCAGTACAGCCAGGTGGGACAATGAGCAGTTCTTC.

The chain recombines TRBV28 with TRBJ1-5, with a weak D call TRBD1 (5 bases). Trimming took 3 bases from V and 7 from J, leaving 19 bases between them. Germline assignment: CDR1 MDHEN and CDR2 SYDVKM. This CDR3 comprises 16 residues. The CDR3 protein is CASSFNRLMESQPQHF. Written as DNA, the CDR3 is TGTGCCAGCAGTTTCAACAGGCTGATGGAATCCCAGCCCCAGCATTTT.

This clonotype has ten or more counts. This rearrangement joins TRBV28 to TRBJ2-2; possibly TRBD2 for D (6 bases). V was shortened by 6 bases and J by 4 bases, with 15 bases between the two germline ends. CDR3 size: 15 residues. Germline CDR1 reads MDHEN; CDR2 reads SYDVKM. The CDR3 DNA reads TGTGCCAGCAGGCTAACCGGGACTGGCACCGGGGAGCTGTTTTTT. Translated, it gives CASRLTGTGTGELFF.